Here is one T cell receptor (beta chain) with its context. This record belongs to a study of CD8 T cells in Susac syndrome. Trimming took 7 bases from V and 10 from J, leaving 22 bases between them. This CDR3 is built from 14 residues. After extraction with the RNeasy kit, about 0.5 to 1 ug of the RNA was reverse transcribed using random hexamers. TCRdb called the immunoSEQ multiplex PCR reads again in MiXCR, with one record for every CDR3 protein. Of roughly 130,000 distinct CDR3 sequences listed, around 96% are singletons. This chain uses TRBV12-3 or TRBV12-4 with TRBJ1-1; D uncertain. The TCR sequence derives from a human donor with multiple sclerosis. Sequencing used CD4+ T cells from PBMCs. The CDR3 DNA reads TGTGCCAGCACCTCCCAAGGGAGAACACTGCGAGCTTTCTTT. Encoded protein: CASTSQGRTLRAFF.